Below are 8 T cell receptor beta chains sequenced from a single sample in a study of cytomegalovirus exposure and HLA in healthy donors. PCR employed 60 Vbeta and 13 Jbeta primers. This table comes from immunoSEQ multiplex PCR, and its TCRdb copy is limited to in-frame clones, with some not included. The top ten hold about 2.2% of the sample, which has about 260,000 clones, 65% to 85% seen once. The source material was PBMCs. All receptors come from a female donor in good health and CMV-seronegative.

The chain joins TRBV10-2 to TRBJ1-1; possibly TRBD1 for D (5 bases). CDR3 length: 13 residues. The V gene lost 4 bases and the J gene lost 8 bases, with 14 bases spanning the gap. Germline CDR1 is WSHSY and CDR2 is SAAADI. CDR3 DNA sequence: TGCGCCAGCAGTGCGCCCAGGGCTCCCGAAGCTTTCTTT. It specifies CASSAPRAPEAFF.

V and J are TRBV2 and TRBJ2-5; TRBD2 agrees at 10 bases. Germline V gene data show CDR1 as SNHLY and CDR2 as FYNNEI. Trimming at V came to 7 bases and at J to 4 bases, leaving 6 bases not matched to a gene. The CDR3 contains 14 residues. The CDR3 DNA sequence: TGTGCCAGCACCTCAGCGGGAGGGCGAGAGACCCAGTACTTC. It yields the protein CASTSAGGRETQYF.

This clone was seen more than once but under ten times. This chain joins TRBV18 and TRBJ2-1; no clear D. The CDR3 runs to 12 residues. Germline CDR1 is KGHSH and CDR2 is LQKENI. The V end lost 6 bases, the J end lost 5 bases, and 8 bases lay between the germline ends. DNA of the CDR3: TGTGCCAGCTCGAATCGGGACAATGAGCAGTTCTTC. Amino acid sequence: CASSNRDNEQFF.

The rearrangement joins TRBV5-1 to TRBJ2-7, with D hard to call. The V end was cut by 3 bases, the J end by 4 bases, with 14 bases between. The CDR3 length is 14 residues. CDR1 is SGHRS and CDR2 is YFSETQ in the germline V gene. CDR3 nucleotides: TGCGCCAGCAGCTCCCCAAGCACTACGTACGAGCAGTACTTC. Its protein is CASSSPSTTYEQYF.

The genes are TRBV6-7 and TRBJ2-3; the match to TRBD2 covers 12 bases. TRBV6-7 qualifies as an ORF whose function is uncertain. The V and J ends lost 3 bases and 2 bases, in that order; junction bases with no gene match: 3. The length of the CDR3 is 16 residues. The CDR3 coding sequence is TGTGCCAGCAGTTATCGGACTAGCGGGGACACAGATACGCAGTATTTT. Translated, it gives CASSYRTSGDTDTQYF.

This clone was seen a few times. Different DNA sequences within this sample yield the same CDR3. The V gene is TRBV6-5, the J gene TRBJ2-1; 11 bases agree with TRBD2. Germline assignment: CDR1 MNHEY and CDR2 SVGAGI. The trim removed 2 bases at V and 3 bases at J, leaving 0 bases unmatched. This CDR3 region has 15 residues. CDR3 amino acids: CASSYGTSGYNEQFF. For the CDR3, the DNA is TGTGCCAGCAGTTACGGGACTAGCGGCTACAATGAGCAGTTCTTC.

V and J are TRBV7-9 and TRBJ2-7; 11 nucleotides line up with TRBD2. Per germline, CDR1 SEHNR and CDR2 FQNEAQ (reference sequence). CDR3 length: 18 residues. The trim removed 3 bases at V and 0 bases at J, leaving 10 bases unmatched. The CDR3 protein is CASSFGTASGRRSYEQYF. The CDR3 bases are TGTGCCAGCAGCTTCGGCACGGCTAGCGGGAGGCGCTCCTACGAGCAGTACTTC.

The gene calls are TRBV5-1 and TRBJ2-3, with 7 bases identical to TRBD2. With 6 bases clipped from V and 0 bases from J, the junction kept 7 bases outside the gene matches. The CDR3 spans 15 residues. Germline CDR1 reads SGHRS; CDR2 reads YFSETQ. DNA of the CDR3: TGCGCCAGCACAGAAGCGGGATTTAGCACAGATACGCAGTATTTT. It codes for CASTEAGFSTDTQYF.